This is a list of T cell receptor beta chains from one sample in a study of identical twins. TCRdb fed the 5' RACE reads into MiXCR, producing one record per CDR3 protein. The sample includes roughly 290,000 distinct CDR3 sequences, roughly 8.6% of them seen just once. These data were also filed under a second study, of yellow fever vaccine responses in identical twins.

The sequenced material came from memory (CD45RO+) T cells sorted from blood. The source is a woman under 30 in good health. CDR3s include the opening cysteine and the closing phenylalanine or tryptophan. The D gene is left open where the match is weak. A row's size may be missing; if present it is once, few, many or a size class.

>many|TRBJ2-4|-|TRBV20-1
CSANNNQNIQYF
TGCAGTGCTAATAATAATCAAAACATTCAGTACTTC
>-|TRBJ2-2|-|TRBV7-2
CASSLAGRSGTGELFF
TGTGCCAGCAGCTTAGCGGGGCGATCGGGCACCGGGGAGCTGTTTTTT
>few|TRBJ1-2|-|TRBV7-8
CASSPGGGPIYGYTF
TGTGCCAGCAGCCCCGGGGGGGGGCCTATCTATGGCTACACCTTC
>many|TRBJ2-2|-|TRBV28
CASRNGNTGELFF
TGTGCCAGCAGAAACGGCAACACCGGGGAGCTGTTTTTT
>many|TRBJ2-1|-|TRBV7-2
CASSLGLGGNEQFF
TGTGCCAGCAGCTTAGGTTTGGGGGGCAATGAGCAGTTCTTC
>few|TRBJ2-6|-|TRBV6-1
CASKGPYRLSGANVLTF
TGTGCCAGCAAGGGGCCCTACAGACTCTCTGGGGCCAACGTCCTGACTTTC
>many|TRBJ2-2|-|TRBV6-1
CASRLKANTGELFF
TGTGCCAGCAGACTGAAAGCGAACACCGGGGAGCTGTTTTTT
>-|TRBJ1-6|-|TRBV12-3/TRBV12-4
CASSPGRRGYSPLHF
TGTGCCAGCAGCCCGGGACGACGGGGTTATTCACCCCTCCACTTT
>many|TRBJ2-3|-|TRBV7-9
CASSLEDTQYF
TGTGCCAGCAGCTTAGAAGATACGCAGTATTTT
>few|TRBJ2-2|-|TRBV7-2
CASSPGVFGTGELFF
TGTGCCAGCAGCCCTGGAGTATTTGGGACCGGGGAGCTGTTTTTT